These 21 T cell receptor beta chains were all obtained from the same sample, sequenced in a study of blood T cell repertoires in COVID-19. This table comes from immunoSEQ multiplex PCR, and its TCRdb copy is limited to in-frame clones, with some not included. The sample yields roughly 120,000 clones, 82% seen once. Sequencing used peripheral blood. These receptors originate from a man between 65 and 85 years old with acute or convalescent COVID-19.

This clone was picked up one time. This sequence joins TRBV30 and TRBJ2-5; weak D call: TRBD1 (6 bases). Trimming left V 3 bases short and J 2 bases short, with 16 bases between. There are 15 residues in the CDR3. Germline V lookup: CDR1 GTSNPN, CDR2 SVGIG (reference sequence). The CDR3 DNA reads TGTGCCTGGAGCCGGGCAGGGGATAGTCAAGAGACCCAGTACTTC. Translating gives CAWSRAGDSQETQYF.

The gene calls are TRBV2 and TRBJ2-3; no reliable D call. The CDR3 contains 11 residues. Trimming pared 4 bases from V and 5 bases from J, leaving 4 bases between. The germline CDR1 and CDR2 sequences are SNHLY and FYNNEI. The CDR3 bases are TGTGCCAGCAGTGCAGGAGATACGCAGTATTTT. It specifies CASSAGDTQYF.

V and J are TRBV5-1 and TRBJ2-7; 9 nucleotides agree with TRBD1. Per germline, CDR1 SGHRS and CDR2 YFSETQ. CDR3 length equals 15 residues. The V and J ends lost 2 bases and 2 bases, in that order; junction bases with no gene match: 5. CDR3 residues: CASSLPGTGTYEQYF. CDR3 DNA sequence: TGCGCCAGCAGCTTACCCGGGACAGGGACCTACGAGCAGTACTTC.

This sequence joins TRBV9 and TRBJ1-1; D is unclear. V was clipped by 4 bases and J by 0 bases, with 13 bases between them. Germline lookup yields CDR1 SGDLS and CDR2 YYNGEE. CDR3 size: 15 residues. The CDR3, as DNA: TGTGCCAGCAGCCCTCGGTCCGACTTGAACACTGAAGCTTTCTTT. This encodes CASSPRSDLNTEAFF.

The rearrangement uses TRBV10-2 and TRBJ2-1; 14 nucleotides line up with TRBD2. The CDR3 has 16 residues. Unmatched junction bases numbered 4, after V lost 6 bases and J lost 3 bases. From germline, CDR1 is WSHSY and CDR2 SAAADI. The CDR3 nucleotides read TGCGCCAGCAGCGGGACTAGCGGGGGTCACTACAATGAGCAGTTCTTC. Protein sequence: CASSGTSGGHYNEQFF.

This clone has just one count. V gene TRBV15 combines with J gene TRBJ1-3; possibly TRBD1 for D (6 bases). The CDR3 extends over 16 amino acids. The V gene lost 5 bases and the J gene lost 0 bases, with 14 bases spanning the gap. CDR1 and CDR2 (germline): LNHNV, YYDKDF (reference sequence). The CDR3: CATSLGGASSGNTIYF. The CDR3 region has the DNA TGTGCCACCAGCCTGGGGGGGGCCTCCTCTGGAAACACCATATATTTT.

About this clone itself: Other DNA sequences in this sample translate to the same CDR3. V usage is TRBV5-1 and J usage is TRBJ2-5, with 8 bases fitting TRBD1. The CDR3 is 13 residues long. V gave up 4 bases and J gave up 5 bases; unmatched junction bases: 4. Germline lookup yields CDR1 SGHRS and CDR2 YFSETQ. As DNA, the CDR3 is TGCGCCAGCAGCCTGGACAGGGCGGAGACCCAGTACTTC. This sequence encodes CASSLDRAETQYF.

J is TRBJ2-2 and V is TRBV9; TRBD2 might be the D (6 bases). Germline CDR1 reads SGDLS; CDR2 reads YYNGEE. The CDR3 runs 12 residues. Trimming took off 4 bases at V and 7 bases at J, with 8 bases between the two ends. The DNA for the CDR3 is TGTGCCAGCAGCCCGGGGGACGGGGAGCTGTTTTTT. Protein sequence: CASSPGDGELFF.

V gene TRBV9 combines with J gene TRBJ1-4; no firm D call. The germline V gene has CDR1 SGDLS and CDR2 YYNGEE. The CDR3 consists of 15 residues. Between the trimmed V and J ends, which lost 0 bases and 5 bases, there was a span of 11 bases. CDR3 protein: CASSVGGSPNEKLFF. CDR3 DNA: TGTGCCAGCAGCGTAGGAGGCAGTCCGAATGAAAAACTGTTTTTT.

This clone was recorded once. The V and J genes are TRBV5-1 and TRBJ1-6, with 11 bases identical to TRBD1. The CDR3 sequence is 16 residues long. Per germline, CDR1 SGHRS and CDR2 YFSETQ. The ends lost 4 bases at V and 9 bases at J; junction bases unmatched: 9. As DNA, the CDR3 is TGCGCCAGCAGCCCACTGACCGGGACAGGGGGTTCACCCCTCCACTTT. It codes for CASSPLTGTGGSPLHF.

V and J are TRBV9 and TRBJ2-3; D not resolved. This CDR3 has 12 residues. V was pared by 4 bases and J by 3 bases, with 6 bases between. Germline assignment: CDR1 SGDLS and CDR2 YYNGEE. The DNA for the CDR3 is TGTGCCAGCAGCCCAAATACAGATACGCAGTATTTT. Protein: CASSPNTDTQYF.

The J gene is TRBJ1-2, the V gene TRBV28; no reliable D call. Germline V gene lookup returns CDR1 MDHEN and CDR2 SYDVKM. The V end was cut by 2 bases, the J end by 6 bases, with 4 bases between. There are 11 residues in the CDR3. DNA of the CDR3: TGTGCCAGCAGTTTACGCGATGGCTACACCTTC. It yields the protein CASSLRDGYTF.

The rearrangement uses TRBV2 and TRBJ2-3; the match to TRBD2 covers 8 bases. The CDR3 runs 15 residues. Germline lookup yields CDR1 SNHLY and CDR2 FYNNEI. The V segment lost 6 bases and the J segment 4 bases; nucleotides outside the gene matches: 9. The CDR3 sequence: CASRGLREVPDTQYF. The CDR3 DNA reads TGTGCCAGCAGAGGCTTGCGGGAGGTCCCAGATACGCAGTATTTT. The full variable domain, rest sourced from reference TRBV2 and TRBJ2-3, is EPEVTQTPSHQVTQMGQEVILRCVPISNHLYFYWYRQILGQKVEFLVSFYNNEISEKSEIFDDQFSVERPDGSNFTLKIRSTKLEDSAMYFCASRGLREVPDTQYFGPGTRLTVL.

This chain uses TRBV19 with TRBJ1-1, with D maybe TRBD1 (5 bases). The CDR3 is 15 amino acids. CDR1 and CDR2 from the germline V gene are LNHDA and SQIVND (reference sequence). V was cut by 5 bases and J by 0 bases, with 13 bases left in between. CDR3 residues: CASSPGIRMNTEAFF. DNA for the CDR3: TGTGCCAGTAGTCCAGGGATTCGCATGAACACTGAAGCTTTCTTT.

V gene TRBV29-1 combines with J gene TRBJ1-2; TRBD1 aligns across 8 bases. The V gene's germline CDR1 is SQVTM and CDR2 ANQGSEA. The J segment lost 6 bases and the V segment lost 7 bases, leaving 10 bases of the junction unmatched. The length of the CDR3 is 13 residues. CDR3 loop: CSAARQGRDGYTF. CDR3 sequence (DNA): TGCAGCGCCGCCCGACAGGGGCGGGATGGCTACACCTTC.

This rearrangement joins TRBV6-2 or TRBV6-3 to TRBJ2-3, with unresolved D. V gave up 5 bases and J gave up 2 bases, with 8 bases separating them. CDR3 size: 13 residues. From germline, CDR1 is MNHEY and CDR2 SVGEGT. The DNA of the CDR3 is TGTGCCAGCAGTCCAGCGTACACAGATACGCAGTATTTT. Its translation: CASSPAYTDTQYF.

The rearrangement links TRBV6-2 or TRBV6-3 to TRBJ2-1; D uncertain. V was shortened by 2 bases and J by 0 bases, with 11 bases between the two germline ends. The CDR3 totals 16 residues. Per the germline V gene, CDR1 is MNHEY and CDR2 is SVGEGT. DNA of the CDR3: TGTGCCAGCAGTTACGGTCCAATCAGCTCCTACAATGAGCAGTTCTTC. It specifies CASSYGPISSYNEQFF.

The rearrangement joins TRBV25-1 to TRBJ2-3; the D is unclear. The germline V and J ends were trimmed by 3 bases and 5 bases, with 12 bases remaining between them. This CDR3 has 14 residues. The V gene's germline CDR1 is MGHDK and CDR2 SYGVNS. The CDR3 DNA is TGTGCCAGCAGTGATGGAACAGCTGTAGATACGCAGTATTTT. Encoded protein: CASSDGTAVDTQYF.

Written as DNA, the CDR3 is TGCGCCAGCAGCCAAGATAGTAGAGGGGGAAGCTCCTACAATGAGCAGTTCTTC. Protein: CASSQDSRGGSSYNEQFF. The chain recombines TRBV4-1 with TRBJ2-1; D might be TRBD1 (6 bases). Germline V gene data show CDR1 as MGHRA and CDR2 as YSYEKL. With 0 bases removed from V and 0 bases from J, the gap between germline ends came to 15 bases. The CDR3 covers 18 residues.

V is TRBV5-1 and J is TRBJ2-1; D might be TRBD1 (5 bases). The V gene lost 0 bases and the J gene lost 5 bases, with 9 bases spanning the gap. The CDR3 is 14 residues long. Germline V gene sequence: CDR1 SGHRS, CDR2 YFSETQ. CDR3 amino acids: CASSLGGRDNEQFF. The DNA for the CDR3 is TGCGCCAGCAGCTTGGGGGGCCGAGACAATGAGCAGTTCTTC.

In nucleotides, the CDR3 is TGTGCCGGAACCCGACAGGGGGGTAACGAGCAGTACTTC. Encoded protein: CAGTRQGGNEQYF. The chain recombines TRBV9 with TRBJ2-7; 9 nucleotides agree with TRBD1. Trimming removed 10 bases from V and 5 bases from J; junction bases left unmatched: 10. The CDR3 is 13 amino acids. From germline, CDR1 is SGDLS and CDR2 YYNGEE.